Listed below are T cell receptor beta chains from one sample, sequenced in a study of shared T cell receptors in the human thymus. Here immunoSEQ multiplex PCR was the method, and the copy in TCRdb shows in-frame clones only, minus some. The sample lists about 380,000 clones, roughly 94% seen once, with around 0.018% in the top ten. What was sequenced was thymocytes. The receptor source for this set is a human donor. Both conserved end residues are part of each CDR3. A D gene is named only where the DNA matches it firmly. Size values are once, few and many counts, or a class for expanded clones, and some rows have none.

TRBV19	.	TRBJ2-4	once	21	TGTGCCAGTAGTATAGAACGGGCCGGGAGCACCCCTTTTGGAGCCAAAAACATTCAGTACTTC	CASSIERAGSTPFGAKNIQYF
TRBV15	.	TRBJ2-7	.	15	TGTGCCACCAGCAGAGAAAGGGACCGGAGGTACGAGCAGTACTTC	CATSRERDRRYEQYF
TRBV7-9	.	TRBJ2-7	.	13	TGTGCCAGCAGCCTCCTTCCGGGGGACGAGCAGTACTTC	CASSLLPGDEQYF
TRBV11-2	TRBD1	TRBJ1-2	.	16	TGTGCCAGCAGCAAGTGGACAGGGGCCACTATTTATGGCTACACCTTC	CASSKWTGATIYGYTF
TRBV19	.	TRBJ1-1	.	13	TGTGCCAGTAACCCCCTCGAGGGGGCTGAAGCTTTCTTT	CASNPLEGAEAFF
TRBV28	.	TRBJ1-4	.	14	TGTGCCAGCCACCCTTTACCGGGAGGGGCGACCCTGTTTTTT	CASHPLPGGATLFF
TRBV7-9	.	TRBJ1-2	.	11	TGTGCCAGCAGCGACAACTATGGCTACACCTTC	CASSDNYGYTF
TRBV12-5	TRBD2	TRBJ2-7	.	18	TGTGCTAGTGGTTTGGTACCCTTAGGGAGGGAGAGGCCCTACGAGCAGTACTTC	CASGLVPLGRERPYEQYF
TRBV7-3	.	TRBJ2-5	.	16	TGTGCCAGCAGCTTCTACTGTGCGGGGCTAGAGGAGACCCAGTACTTC	CASSFYCAGLEETQYF
TRBV6-4	TRBD2	TRBJ2-3	.	16	TGTGCCAGCAGTGACTCGGGACTAGCGGGAACAGATACGCAGTATTTT	CASSDSGLAGTDTQYF
TRBV7-9	TRBD1	TRBJ1-1	once	16	TGTGCCAGCAGCTTAGCCTCTCAGGGGGCCGACACTGAAGCTTTCTTT	CASSLASQGADTEAFF
TRBV15	.	TRBJ1-3	.	15	TGTGCCACTAAACGTGACAGTCGCTCTGGAAACACCATATATTTT	CATKRDSRSGNTIYF
TRBV27	.	TRBJ2-1	.	14	TGTGCCAGCAGTTTATCTCCAGGGGACAATGAGCAGTTCTTC	CASSLSPGDNEQFF
TRBV7-4	.	TRBJ1-1	.	14	TGTGCCAGCAGCCCTGTGGGCAGGAACACTGAAGCTTTCTTT	CASSPVGRNTEAFF
TRBV29-1	.	TRBJ2-1	.	14	TGCAGCGGCGCGCGGCCCCCGGCCGGCTGGGAGCAGTTCTTC	CSGARPPAGWEQFF
TRBV21-1	.	TRBJ1-1	few	8	TGTGCCAGCGGCGAAGCTTTCTTT	CASGEAFF
TRBV7-2	TRBD2	TRBJ2-7	.	15	TGTGCCAGCAGCTTCGGACTAGCGGGTGGGAACGAGCAGTACTTC	CASSFGLAGGNEQYF
TRBV27	TRBD2	TRBJ2-2	.	17	TGTGCCAGCAGTTTATTAGCGGGAGGGAGAATGGAGGGGGAGCTGTTTTTT	CASSLLAGGRMEGELFF
TRBV5-4	.	TRBJ1-1	.	13	TGTGCCAGCAGCTTGGTAGGGAGCACTGAAGCTTTCTTT	CASSLVGSTEAFF
TRBV4-2	TRBD1	TRBJ1-1	.	18	TGTGCCAGCAGCCTCAACCGGGACAGGGGCCCCCGGGGCACTGAAGCTTTCTTT	CASSLNRDRGPRGTEAFF
TRBV23-1	TRBD1	TRBJ1-4	once	21	TGCGCCAGCAGTCAACCCTTCCAGACAGGGGCGTCCGAGTTGGGCCCTGAAAAACTGTTTTTT	CASSQPFQTGASELGPEKLFF
TRBV13	TRBD2	TRBJ2-1	.	16	TGTGCCAGCAGCTCCGAGCGGGAGTCTGCCTACAATGAGCAGTTCTTC	CASSSERESAYNEQFF